The entry below describes one TCR beta chain. The antigen is not known. The data originate from a study of cytomegalovirus exposure and HLA in healthy donors. On the study more broadly: Genotyping showed 81% of over 350 donors falling in the Caucasian-associated ancestry cluster.

This CDR3 is built from 18 residues. The J segment lost 0 bases and the V segment lost 3 bases, leaving 6 bases of the junction unmatched. Germline-derived CDR1 and CDR2 are LNHDA and SQIVND (reference sequence). Findings and caveats of the study: Sequencing likely caused a cluster of highly shared sequence variants. An ancestry cluster, one associated with Asian ancestry, reportedly showed fewer N-insertions than the 666-donor mean in a later analysis.

PCR amplification relied on 60 Vbeta primers (plus 13 Jbeta primers). Sequenced by immunoSEQ multiplex PCR; TCRdb stores in-frame clones only, minus some. The sample lists about 140,000 clones, about 78% occurring once. This sequence was found in a man in his forties in good health and CMV-seropositive. The specimen was PBMCs. The chain carries TRBV19 and TRBJ2-6; 9 nucleotides agree with TRBD1. The CDR3 is CASSMGGQGFSGANVLTF. As DNA, the CDR3 is TGTGCCAGTAGTATGGGGGGACAGGGCTTCTCTGGGGCCAACGTCCTGACTTTC.